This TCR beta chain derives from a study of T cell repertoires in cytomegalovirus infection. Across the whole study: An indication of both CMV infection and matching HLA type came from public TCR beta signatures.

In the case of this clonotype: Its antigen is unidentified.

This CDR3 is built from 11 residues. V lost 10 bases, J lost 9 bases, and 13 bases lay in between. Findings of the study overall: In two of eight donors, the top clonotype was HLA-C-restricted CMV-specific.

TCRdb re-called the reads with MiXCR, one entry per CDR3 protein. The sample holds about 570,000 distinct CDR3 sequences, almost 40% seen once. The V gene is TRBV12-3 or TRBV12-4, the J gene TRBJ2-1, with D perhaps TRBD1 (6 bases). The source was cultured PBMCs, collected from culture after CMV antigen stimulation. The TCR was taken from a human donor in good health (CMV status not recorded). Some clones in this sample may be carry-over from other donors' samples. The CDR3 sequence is CAIPRGAEQFF. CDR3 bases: TGTGCCATCCCCAGGGGAGCTGAGCAGTTCTTC.